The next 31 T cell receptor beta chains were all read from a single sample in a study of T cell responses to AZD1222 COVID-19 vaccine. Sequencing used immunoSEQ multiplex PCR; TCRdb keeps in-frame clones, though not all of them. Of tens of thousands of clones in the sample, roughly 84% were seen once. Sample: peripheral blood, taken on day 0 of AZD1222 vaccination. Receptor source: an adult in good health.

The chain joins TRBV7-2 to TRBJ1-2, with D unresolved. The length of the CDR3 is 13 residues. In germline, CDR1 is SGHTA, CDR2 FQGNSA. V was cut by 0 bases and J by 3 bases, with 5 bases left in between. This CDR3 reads CASSLAGDYGYTF. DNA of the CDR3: TGTGCCAGCAGCTTAGCGGGCGACTATGGCTACACCTTC.

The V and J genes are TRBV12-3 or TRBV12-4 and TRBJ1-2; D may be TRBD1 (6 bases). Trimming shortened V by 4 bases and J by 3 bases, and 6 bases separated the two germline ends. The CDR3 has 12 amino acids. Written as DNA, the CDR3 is TGTGCCAGCAGTTCAGGGGACTATGGCTACACCTTC. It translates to CASSSGDYGYTF.

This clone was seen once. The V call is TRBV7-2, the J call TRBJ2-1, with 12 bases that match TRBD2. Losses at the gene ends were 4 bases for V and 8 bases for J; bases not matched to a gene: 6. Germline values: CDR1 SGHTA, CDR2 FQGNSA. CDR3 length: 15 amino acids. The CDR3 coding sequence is TGTGCCAGCAGCTCTCTAGCGGGGGGGGTCGATGAGCAGTTCTTC. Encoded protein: CASSSLAGGVDEQFF.

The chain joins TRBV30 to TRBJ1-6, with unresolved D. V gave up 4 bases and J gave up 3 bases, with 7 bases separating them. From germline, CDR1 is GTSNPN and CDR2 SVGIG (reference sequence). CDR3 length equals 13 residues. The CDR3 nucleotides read TGTGCCTGGACACCAAACTATAATTCACCCCTCCACTTT. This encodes CAWTPNYNSPLHF. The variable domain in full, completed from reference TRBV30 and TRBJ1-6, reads SQTIHQWPATLVQPVGSPLSLECTVEGTSNPNLYWYRQAAGRGLQLLFYSVGIGQISSEVPQNLSASRPQDRQFILSSKKLLLSDSGFYLCAWTPNYNSPLHFGNGTRLTVT.

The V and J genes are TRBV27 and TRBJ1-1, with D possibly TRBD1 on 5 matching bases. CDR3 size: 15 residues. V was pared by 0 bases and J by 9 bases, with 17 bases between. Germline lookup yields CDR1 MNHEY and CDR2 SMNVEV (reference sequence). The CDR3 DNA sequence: TGTGCCAGCAGTTTATCGGCGGGGGGAGAGTTTAAAGCTTTCTTT. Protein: CASSLSAGGEFKAFF.

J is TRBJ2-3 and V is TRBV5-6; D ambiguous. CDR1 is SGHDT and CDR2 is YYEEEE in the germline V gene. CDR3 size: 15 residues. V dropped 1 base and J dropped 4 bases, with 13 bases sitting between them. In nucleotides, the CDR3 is TGTGCCAGCAGCTTGTTGCAGGCACAGCCAGATACGCAGTATTTT. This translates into CASSLLQAQPDTQYF.

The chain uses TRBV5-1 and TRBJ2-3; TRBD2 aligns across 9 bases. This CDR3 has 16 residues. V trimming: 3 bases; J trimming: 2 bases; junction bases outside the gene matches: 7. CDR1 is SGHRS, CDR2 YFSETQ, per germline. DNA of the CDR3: TGCGCCAGCAGCTCCTTGACTAGCGGTTCCACAGATACGCAGTATTTT. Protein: CASSSLTSGSTDTQYF.

This CDR3 reads CASSHGTGGYGYTF. The CDR3 bases are TGTGCCAGCAGCCACGGGACAGGGGGCTATGGCTACACCTTC. The gene calls are TRBV14 and TRBJ1-2, with 11 bases fitting TRBD1. The germline gives CDR1 SGHDN, CDR2 FVKESK. The CDR3 contains 14 residues. V lost 3 bases to trimming and J lost 4 bases; unmatched junction nucleotides: 1.

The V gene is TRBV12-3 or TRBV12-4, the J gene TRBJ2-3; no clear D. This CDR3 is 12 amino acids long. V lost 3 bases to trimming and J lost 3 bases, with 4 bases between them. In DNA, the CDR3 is TGTGCCAGCAGTTTCGGGACAGATACGCAGTATTTT. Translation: CASSFGTDTQYF.

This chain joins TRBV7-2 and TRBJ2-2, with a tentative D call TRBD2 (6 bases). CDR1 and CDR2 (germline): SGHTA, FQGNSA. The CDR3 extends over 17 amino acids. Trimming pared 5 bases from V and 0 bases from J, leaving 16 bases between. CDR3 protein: CASSPVSWGANTGELFF. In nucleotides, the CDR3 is TGTGCCAGCAGCCCCGTTTCATGGGGGGCGAACACCGGGGAGCTGTTTTTT.

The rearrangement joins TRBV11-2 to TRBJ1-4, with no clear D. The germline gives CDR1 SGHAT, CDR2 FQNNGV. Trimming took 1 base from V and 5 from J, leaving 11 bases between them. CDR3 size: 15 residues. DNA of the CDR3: TGTGCCAGCAGCTTAGGAGGGTTTGGAAATGAAAAACTGTTTTTT. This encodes CASSLGGFGNEKLFF.

The CDR3 bases are TGTGCCAGCAGCTTATTGCGGGGTGGTGAAAAACTGTTTTTT. This sequence encodes CASSLLRGGEKLFF. The V gene is TRBV7-8, the J gene TRBJ1-4; D not certain. The CDR3 spans 14 residues. The V gene lost 2 bases and the J gene lost 7 bases, with 11 bases spanning the gap. CDR1 and CDR2 from the germline V gene are SGHVS and FQNEAQ.

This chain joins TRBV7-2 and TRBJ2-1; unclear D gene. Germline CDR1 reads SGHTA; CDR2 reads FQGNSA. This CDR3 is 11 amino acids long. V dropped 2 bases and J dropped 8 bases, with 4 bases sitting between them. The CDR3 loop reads CASSLWDEQFF. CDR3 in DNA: TGTGCCAGCAGCTTATGGGATGAGCAGTTCTTC. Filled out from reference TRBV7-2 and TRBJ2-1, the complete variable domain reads GAGVSQSPSNKVTEKGKDVELRCDPISGHTALYWYRQSLGQGLEFLIYFQGNSAPDKSGLPSDRFSAERTGGSVSTLTIQRTQQEDSAVYLCASSLWDEQFFGPGTRLTVL.

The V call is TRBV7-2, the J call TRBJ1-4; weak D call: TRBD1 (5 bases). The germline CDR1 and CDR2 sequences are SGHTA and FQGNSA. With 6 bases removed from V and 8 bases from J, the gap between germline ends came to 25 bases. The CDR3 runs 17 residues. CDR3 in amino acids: CASRTSLTGHVGEKLFF. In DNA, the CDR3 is TGTGCCAGCAGGACCAGTCTTACAGGCCACGTGGGGGAAAAACTGTTTTTT.

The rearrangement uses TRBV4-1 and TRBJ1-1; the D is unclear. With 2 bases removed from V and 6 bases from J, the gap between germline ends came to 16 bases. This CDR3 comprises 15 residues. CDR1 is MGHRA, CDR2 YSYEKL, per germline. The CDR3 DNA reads TGCGCCAGCAGCCAATCCGTAAGGCCAGACGCTGAAGCTTTCTTT. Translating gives CASSQSVRPDAEAFF.

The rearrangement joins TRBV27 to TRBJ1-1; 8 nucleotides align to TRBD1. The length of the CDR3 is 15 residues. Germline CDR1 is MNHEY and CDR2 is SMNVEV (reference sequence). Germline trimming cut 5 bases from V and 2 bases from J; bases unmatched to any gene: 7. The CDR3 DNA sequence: TGTGCCAGCAGTCCAAGACAGGGGAGAAACACTGAAGCTTTCTTT. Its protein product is CASSPRQGRNTEAFF.

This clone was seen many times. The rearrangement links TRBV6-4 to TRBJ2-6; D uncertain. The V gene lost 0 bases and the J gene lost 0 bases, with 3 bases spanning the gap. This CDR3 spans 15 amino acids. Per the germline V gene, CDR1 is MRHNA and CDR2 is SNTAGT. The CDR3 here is CASSDSNSGANVLTF. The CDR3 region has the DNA TGTGCCAGCAGTGACTCGAACTCTGGGGCCAACGTCCTGACTTTC.

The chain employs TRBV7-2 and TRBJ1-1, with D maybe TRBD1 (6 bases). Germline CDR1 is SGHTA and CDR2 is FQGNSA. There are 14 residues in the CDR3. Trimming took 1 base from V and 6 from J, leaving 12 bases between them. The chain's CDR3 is CASSLERGSAEAFF. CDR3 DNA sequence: TGTGCCAGCAGCTTAGAGAGGGGGAGCGCTGAAGCTTTCTTT.

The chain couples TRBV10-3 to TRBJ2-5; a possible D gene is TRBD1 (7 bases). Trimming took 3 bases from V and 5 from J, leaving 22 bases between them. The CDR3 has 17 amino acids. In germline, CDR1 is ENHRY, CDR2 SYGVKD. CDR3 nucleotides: TGTGCCATCAGTGATAACGGGCGGGACAGAGTTTTTGAGACCCAGTACTTC. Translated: CAISDNGRDRVFETQYF.

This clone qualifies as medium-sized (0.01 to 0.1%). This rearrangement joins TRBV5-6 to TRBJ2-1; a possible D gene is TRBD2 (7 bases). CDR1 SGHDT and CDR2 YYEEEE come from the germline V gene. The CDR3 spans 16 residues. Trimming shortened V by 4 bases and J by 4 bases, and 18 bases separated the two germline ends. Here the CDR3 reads CASSPWAGATYNEQFF. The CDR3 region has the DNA TGTGCCAGCAGCCCCTGGGCGGGGGCCACTTACAATGAGCAGTTCTTC.

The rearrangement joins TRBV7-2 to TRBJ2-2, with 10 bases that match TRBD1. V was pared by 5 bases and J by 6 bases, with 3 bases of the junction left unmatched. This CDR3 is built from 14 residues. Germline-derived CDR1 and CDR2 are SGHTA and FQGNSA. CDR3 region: CASSPDRGPGELFF. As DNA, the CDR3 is TGTGCCAGCAGCCCCGACAGGGGGCCCGGGGAGCTGTTTTTT.

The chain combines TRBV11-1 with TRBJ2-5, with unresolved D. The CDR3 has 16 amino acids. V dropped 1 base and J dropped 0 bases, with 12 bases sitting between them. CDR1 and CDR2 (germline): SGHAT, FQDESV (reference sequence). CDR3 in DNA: TGTGCCAGCAGCTTAGGATTCGGAAAGTACCAAGAGACCCAGTACTTC. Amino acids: CASSLGFGKYQETQYF.

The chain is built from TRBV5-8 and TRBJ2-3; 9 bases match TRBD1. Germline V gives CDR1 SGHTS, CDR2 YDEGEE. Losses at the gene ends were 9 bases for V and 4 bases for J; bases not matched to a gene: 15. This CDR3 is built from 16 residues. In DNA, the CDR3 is TGTGCCACTTCCCGGCGGGACAGGGATATGGCAGATACGCAGTATTTT. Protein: CATSRRDRDMADTQYF.

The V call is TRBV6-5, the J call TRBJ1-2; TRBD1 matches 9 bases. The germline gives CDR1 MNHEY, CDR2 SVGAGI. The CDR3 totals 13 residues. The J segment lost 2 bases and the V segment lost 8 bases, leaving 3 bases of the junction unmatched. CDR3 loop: CASDRGANYGYTF. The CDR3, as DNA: TGTGCCAGCGACAGGGGGGCCAACTATGGCTACACCTTC.

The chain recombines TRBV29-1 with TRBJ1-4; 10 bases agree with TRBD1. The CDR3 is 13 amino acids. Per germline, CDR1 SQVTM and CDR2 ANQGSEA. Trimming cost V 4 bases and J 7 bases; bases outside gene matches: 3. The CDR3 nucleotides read TGCAGCGTTGCACGGGACAGGGGTGAAAAACTGTTTTTT. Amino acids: CSVARDRGEKLFF.

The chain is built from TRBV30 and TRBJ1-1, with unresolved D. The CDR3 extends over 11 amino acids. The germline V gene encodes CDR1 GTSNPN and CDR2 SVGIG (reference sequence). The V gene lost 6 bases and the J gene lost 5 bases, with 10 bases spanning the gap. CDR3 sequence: CACLGGTEAFF. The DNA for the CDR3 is TGTGCCTGCCTAGGAGGGACTGAAGCTTTCTTT.

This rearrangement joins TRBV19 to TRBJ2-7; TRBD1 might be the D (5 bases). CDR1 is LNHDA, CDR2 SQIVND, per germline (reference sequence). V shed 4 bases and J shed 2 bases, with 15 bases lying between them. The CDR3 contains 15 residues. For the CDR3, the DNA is TGTGCCAGTAGTAACCTGGGGCAGGGTCCCTACGAGCAGTACTTC. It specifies CASSNLGQGPYEQYF.

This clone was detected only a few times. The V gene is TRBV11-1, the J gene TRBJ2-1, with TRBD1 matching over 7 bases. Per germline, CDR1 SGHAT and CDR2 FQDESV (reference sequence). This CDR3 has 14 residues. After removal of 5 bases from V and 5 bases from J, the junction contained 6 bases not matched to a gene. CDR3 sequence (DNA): TGTGCCAGCAGCGGACAGGCAGGGGACAATGAGCAGTTCTTC. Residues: CASSGQAGDNEQFF.

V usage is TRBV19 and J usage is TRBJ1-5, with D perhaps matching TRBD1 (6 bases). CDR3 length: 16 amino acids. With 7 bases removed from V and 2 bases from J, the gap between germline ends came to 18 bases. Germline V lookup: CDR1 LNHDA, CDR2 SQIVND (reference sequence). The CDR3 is CASTIGGGVGNQPQHF. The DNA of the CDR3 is TGTGCCAGTACCATCGGTGGGGGCGTGGGCAATCAGCCCCAGCATTTT.

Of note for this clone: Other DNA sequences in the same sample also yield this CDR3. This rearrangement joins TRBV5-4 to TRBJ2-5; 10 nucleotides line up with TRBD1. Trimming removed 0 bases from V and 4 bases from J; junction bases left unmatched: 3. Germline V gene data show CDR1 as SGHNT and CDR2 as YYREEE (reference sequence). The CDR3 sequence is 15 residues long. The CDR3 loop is CASSLGGQGGETQYF. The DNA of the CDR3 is TGTGCCAGCAGCTTGGGCGGACAGGGGGGAGAGACCCAGTACTTC.

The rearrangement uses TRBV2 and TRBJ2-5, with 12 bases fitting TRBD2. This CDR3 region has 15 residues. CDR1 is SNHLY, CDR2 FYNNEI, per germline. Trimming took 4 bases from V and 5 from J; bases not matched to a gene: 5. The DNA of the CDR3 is TGTGCCAGCAGTGCCCCTAGCGGGGGGGCGGAGACCCAGTACTTC. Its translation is CASSAPSGGAETQYF.